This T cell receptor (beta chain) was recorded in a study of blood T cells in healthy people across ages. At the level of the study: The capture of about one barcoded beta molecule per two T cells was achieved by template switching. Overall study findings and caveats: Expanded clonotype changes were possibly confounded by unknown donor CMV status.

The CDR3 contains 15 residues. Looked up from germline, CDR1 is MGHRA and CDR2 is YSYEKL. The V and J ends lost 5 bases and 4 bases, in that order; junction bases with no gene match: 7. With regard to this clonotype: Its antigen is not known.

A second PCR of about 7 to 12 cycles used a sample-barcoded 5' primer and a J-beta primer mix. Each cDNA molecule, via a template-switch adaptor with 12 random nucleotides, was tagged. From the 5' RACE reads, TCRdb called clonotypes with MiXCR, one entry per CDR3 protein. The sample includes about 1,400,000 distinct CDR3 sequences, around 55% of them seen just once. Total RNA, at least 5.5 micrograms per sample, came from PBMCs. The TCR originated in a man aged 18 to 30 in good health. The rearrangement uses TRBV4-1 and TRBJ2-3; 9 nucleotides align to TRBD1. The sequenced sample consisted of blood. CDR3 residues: CASSATGGAADTQYF. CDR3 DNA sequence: TGCGCCAGCAGCGCCACAGGGGGCGCCGCAGATACGCAGTATTTT.